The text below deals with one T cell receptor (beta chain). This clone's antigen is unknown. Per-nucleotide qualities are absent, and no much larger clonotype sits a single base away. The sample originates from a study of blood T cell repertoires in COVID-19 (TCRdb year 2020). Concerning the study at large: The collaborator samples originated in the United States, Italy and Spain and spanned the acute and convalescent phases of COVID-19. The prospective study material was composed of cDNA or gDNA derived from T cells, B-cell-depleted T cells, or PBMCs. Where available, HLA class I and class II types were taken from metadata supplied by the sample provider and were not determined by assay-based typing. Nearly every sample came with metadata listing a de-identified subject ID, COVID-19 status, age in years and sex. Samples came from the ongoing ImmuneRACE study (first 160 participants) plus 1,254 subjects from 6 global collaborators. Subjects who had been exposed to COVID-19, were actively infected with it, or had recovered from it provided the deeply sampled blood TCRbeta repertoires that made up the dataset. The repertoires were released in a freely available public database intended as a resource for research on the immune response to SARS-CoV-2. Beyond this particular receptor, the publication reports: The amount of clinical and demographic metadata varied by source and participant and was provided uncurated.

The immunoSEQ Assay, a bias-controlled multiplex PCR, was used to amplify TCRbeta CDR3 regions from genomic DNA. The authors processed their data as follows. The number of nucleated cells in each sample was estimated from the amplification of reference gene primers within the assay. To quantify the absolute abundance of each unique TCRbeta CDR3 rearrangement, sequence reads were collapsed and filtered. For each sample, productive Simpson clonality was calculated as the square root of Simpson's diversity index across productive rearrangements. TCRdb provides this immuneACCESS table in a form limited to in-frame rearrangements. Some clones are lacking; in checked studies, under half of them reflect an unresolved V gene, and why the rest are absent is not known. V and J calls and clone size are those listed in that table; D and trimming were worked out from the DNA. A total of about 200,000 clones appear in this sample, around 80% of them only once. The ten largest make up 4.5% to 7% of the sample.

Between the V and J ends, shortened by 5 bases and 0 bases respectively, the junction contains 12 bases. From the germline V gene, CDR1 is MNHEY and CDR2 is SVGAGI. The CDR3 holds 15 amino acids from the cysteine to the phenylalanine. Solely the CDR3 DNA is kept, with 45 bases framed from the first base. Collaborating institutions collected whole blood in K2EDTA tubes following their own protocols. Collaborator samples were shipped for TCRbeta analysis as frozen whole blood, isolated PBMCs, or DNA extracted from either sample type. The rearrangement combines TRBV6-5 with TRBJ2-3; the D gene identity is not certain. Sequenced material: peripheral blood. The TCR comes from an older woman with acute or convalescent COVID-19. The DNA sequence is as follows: TGTGCCAGCAGTCCCTCCGTCACTAGCACAGATACGCAGTATTTT. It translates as CASSPSVTSTDTQYF.